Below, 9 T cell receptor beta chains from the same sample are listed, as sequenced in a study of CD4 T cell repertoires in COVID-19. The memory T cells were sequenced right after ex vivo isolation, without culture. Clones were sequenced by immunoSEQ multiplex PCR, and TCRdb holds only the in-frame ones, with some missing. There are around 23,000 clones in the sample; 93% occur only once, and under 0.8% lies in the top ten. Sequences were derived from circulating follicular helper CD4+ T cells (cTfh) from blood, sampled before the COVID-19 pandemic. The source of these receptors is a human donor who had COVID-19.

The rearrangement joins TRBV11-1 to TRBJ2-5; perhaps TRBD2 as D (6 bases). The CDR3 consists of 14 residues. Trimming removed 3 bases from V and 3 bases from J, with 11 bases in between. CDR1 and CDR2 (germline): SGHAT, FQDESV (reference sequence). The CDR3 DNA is TGTGCCAGCAGCTTTGGCGGGGTGGAAGAGACCCAGTACTTC. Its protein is CASSFGGVEETQYF.

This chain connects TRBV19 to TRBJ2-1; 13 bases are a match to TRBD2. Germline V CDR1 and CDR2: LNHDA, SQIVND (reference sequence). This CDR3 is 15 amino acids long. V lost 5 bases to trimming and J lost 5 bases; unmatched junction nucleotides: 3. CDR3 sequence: CASSGLAGDNNEQFF. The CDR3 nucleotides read TGTGCCAGTAGTGGACTAGCGGGAGATAACAATGAGCAGTTCTTC. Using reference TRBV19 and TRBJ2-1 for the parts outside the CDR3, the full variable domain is DGGITQSPKYLFRKEGQNVTLSCEQNLNHDAMYWYRQDPGQGLRLIYYSQIVNDFQKGDIAEGYSVSREKKESFPLTVTSAQKNPTAFYLCASSGLAGDNNEQFFGPGTRLTVL.

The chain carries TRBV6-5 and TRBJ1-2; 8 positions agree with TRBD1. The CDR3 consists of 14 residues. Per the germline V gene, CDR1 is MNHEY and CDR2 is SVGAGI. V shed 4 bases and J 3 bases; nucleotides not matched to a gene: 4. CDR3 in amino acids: CASSWAGQDYGYTF. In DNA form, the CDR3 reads TGTGCCAGCAGTTGGGCGGGACAGGACTATGGCTACACCTTC.

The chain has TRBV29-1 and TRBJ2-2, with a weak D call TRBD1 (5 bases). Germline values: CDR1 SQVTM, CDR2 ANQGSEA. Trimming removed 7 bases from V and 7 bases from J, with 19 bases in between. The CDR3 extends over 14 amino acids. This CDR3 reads CSALSPRDHGELFF. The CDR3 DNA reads TGCAGCGCGTTGAGTCCCAGGGATCACGGGGAGCTGTTTTTT.

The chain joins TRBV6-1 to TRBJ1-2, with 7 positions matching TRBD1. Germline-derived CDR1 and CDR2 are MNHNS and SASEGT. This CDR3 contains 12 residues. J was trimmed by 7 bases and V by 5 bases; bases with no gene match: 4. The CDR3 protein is CASSPSGGGYTF. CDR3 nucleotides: TGTGCCAGCAGTCCCTCAGGGGGTGGCTACACCTTC.

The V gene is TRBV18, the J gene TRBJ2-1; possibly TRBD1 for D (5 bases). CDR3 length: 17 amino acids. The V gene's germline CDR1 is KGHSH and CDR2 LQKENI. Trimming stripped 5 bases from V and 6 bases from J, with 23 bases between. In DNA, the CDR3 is TGTGCCAGCTCAGGGCCTACTCAGGGAACGTTGTCCAATGAGCAGTTCTTC. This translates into CASSGPTQGTLSNEQFF.

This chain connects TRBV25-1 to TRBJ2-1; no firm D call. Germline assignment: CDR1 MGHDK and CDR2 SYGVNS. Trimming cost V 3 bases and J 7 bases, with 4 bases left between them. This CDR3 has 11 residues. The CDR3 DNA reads TGTGCCAGCAGTGACGGGAATGAGCAGTTCTTC. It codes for CASSDGNEQFF.

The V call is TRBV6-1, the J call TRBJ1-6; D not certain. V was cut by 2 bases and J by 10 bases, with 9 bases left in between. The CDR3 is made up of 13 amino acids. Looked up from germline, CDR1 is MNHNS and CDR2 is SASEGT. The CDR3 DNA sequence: TGTGCCAGCAGTGAATTGGGAGGGTCACCCCTCCACTTT. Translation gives CASSELGGSPLHF.

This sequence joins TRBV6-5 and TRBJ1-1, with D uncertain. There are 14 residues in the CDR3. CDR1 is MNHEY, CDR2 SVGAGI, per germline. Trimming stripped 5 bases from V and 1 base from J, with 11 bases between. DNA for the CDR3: TGTGCCAGCAGTGCCTCGGGAGAGAACACTGAAGCTTTCTTT. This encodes CASSASGENTEAFF.